This TCR beta chain was captured by sequencing in a study of blood T cell repertoires in COVID-19. Study overall: Whether acute or convalescent, the COVID-19 samples came from the United States, Italy and Spain.

Authors' data handling: How many nucleated cells were present was estimated from reference gene primer amplification. Using immunoSEQ multiplex PCR, the repertoire was profiled, and TCRdb retains in-frame clones only, with some absent. D and trimming were read from the DNA, whereas the V and J calls and clone size are those reported in that table. This sample has roughly 260,000 clones, with approximately 86% found just once. Trimming took 1 base from V and 4 from J, leaving 13 bases between them. The CDR3 contains 15 residues. CDR1 is LNHNV and CDR2 is YYDKDF in the germline V gene (reference sequence).

The sequenced sample was peripheral blood. The chain uses TRBV15 and TRBJ1-1; D gene uncertain. The sequence derives from a middle-aged man who had recovered from COVID-19. The CDR3 spells CATSRGTVSITEAFF. CDR3 DNA sequence: TGTGCCACCAGCAGAGGTACGGTATCTATCACTGAAGCTTTCTTT.